This T cell receptor beta chain appears in the sequencing data of a study of immune evolution from preneoplasia to lung adenocarcinoma. Sequencing used immunoSEQ multiplex PCR; TCRdb keeps in-frame clones, though not all of them. Of fewer than 9,500 clones in the sample, roughly 80% are singletons; the top ten hold around 8.3%. Each case's diagnosis was confirmed by two pathologists on H&E. Nucleic acids came from premalignant or tumor cells enriched by macro-dissection. This clone was recorded once. The germline V gene encodes CDR1 KGHSH and CDR2 LQKENI. This CDR3 has 15 amino acids. The junction had 2 bases not matched to a gene; V was cut back by 3 bases and J by 1 base.

Sequenced material: FFPE minimally invasive lung adenocarcinoma tissue. The TCR comes from an older donor with lung adenocarcinoma. The V call is TRBV18, the J call TRBJ1-1; TRBD1 agrees at 10 bases. CDR3 amino acids: CASSPRQGANTEAFF. Here the CDR3 DNA reads TGTGCCAGCTCACCTCGACAGGGGGCGAACACTGAAGCTTTCTTT.